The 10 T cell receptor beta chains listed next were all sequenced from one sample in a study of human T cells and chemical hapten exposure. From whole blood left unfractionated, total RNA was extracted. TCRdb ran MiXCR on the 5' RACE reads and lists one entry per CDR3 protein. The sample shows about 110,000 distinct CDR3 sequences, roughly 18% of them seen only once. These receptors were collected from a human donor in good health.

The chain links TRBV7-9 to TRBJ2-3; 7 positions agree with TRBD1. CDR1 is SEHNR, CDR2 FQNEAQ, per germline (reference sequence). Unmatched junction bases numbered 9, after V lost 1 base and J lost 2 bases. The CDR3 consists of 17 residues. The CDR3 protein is CASSLGHRDRNTDTQYF. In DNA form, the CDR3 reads TGTGCCAGCAGCTTAGGCCACCGGGACAGAAACACAGATACGCAGTATTTT.

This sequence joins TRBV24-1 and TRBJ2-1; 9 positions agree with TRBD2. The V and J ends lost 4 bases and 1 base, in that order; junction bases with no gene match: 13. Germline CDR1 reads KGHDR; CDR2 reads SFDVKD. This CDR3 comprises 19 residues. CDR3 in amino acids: CATSDRPTRSGSSYNEQFF. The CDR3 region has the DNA TGTGCCACCAGTGACCGACCGACCCGTAGCGGGAGTTCCTACAATGAGCAGTTCTTC.

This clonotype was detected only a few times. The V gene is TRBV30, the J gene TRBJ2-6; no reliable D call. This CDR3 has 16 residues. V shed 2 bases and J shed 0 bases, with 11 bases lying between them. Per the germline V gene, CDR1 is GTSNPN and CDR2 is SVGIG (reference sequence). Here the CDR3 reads CAWSMSRASGANVLTF. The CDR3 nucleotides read TGTGCCTGGAGTATGTCAAGAGCCTCTGGGGCCAACGTCCTGACTTTC.

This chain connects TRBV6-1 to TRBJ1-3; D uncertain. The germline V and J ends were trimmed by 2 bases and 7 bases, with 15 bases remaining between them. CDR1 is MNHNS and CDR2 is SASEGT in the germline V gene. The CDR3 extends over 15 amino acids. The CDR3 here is CASSENSSRRNTIYF. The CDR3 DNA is TGTGCCAGCAGTGAAAACAGCTCGAGGAGGAACACCATATATTTT.

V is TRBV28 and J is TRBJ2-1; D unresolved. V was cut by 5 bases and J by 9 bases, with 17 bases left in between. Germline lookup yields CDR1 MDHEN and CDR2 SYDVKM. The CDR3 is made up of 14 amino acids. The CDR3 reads CASSPRALRSEQFF. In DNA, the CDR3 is TGTGCCAGCAGTCCTAGGGCCCTACGCAGTGAGCAGTTCTTC.

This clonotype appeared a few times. The CDR3: CASREGPNYEQYF. The CDR3 DNA reads as TGTGCCAGCAGGGAGGGCCCAAACTACGAGCAGTACTTC. The J gene is TRBJ2-7, the V gene TRBV6-6; D is possibly TRBD2 (6 bases). The CDR3 consists of 13 residues. V was shortened by 6 bases and J by 3 bases, with 12 bases between the two germline ends. CDR1 is MNHNY and CDR2 is SVGAGI in the germline V gene (reference sequence).

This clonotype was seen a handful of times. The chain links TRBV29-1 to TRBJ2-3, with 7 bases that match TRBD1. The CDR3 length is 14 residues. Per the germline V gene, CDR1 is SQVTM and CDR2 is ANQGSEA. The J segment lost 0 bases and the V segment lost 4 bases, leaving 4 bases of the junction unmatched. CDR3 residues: CSVALTGSTDTQYF. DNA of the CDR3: TGCAGCGTTGCTCTGACAGGGAGCACAGATACGCAGTATTTT.

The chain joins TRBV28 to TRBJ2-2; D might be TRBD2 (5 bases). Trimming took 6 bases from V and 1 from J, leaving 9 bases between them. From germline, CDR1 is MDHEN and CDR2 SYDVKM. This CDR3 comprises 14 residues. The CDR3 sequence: CASSTGLNTGELFF. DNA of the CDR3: TGTGCCAGCAGCACCGGACTGAACACCGGGGAGCTGTTTTTT. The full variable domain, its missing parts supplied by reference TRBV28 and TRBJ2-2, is DVKVTQSSRYLVKRTGEKVFLECVQDMDHENMFWYRQDPGLGLRLIYFSYDVKMKEKGDIPEGYSVSREKKERFSLILESASTNQTSMYLCASSTGLNTGELFFGEGSRLTVL.

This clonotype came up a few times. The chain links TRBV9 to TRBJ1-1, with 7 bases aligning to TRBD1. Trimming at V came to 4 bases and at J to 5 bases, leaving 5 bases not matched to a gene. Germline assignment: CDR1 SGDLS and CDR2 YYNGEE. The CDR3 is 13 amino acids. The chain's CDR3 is CASSTHRGTEAFF. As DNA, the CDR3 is TGTGCCAGCAGCACTCACAGGGGTACTGAAGCTTTCTTT. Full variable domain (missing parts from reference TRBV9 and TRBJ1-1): DSGVTQTPKHLITATGQRVTLRCSPRSGDLSVYWYQQSLDQGLQFLIQYYNGEERAKGNILERFSAQQFPDLHSELNLSSLELGDSALYFCASSTHRGTEAFFGQGTRLTVV.

This CDR3 reads CASSPSQGAGNQPQHF. CDR3 nucleotide sequence: TGTGCCAGTAGTCCATCACAGGGGGCGGGCAATCAGCCCCAGCATTTT. The rearrangement links TRBV19 to TRBJ1-5; the match to TRBD1 covers 9 bases. With 5 bases clipped from V and 2 bases from J, the junction kept 7 bases outside the gene matches. The CDR3 extends over 16 amino acids. Per the germline V gene, CDR1 is LNHDA and CDR2 is SQIVND (reference sequence).